Listed here is a single T cell receptor (beta chain). These data belong to a study of blood T cell repertoires in COVID-19. V lost 3 bases to trimming and J lost 6 bases, with 11 bases between them. Germline V gene sequence: CDR1 LNHDA, CDR2 SQIVND (reference sequence). This CDR3 is built from 13 residues. Methods used by the authors: It was from reference gene primer amplification that nucleated cell counts were estimated. The assay was immunoSEQ multiplex PCR, and TCRdb's table has in-frame clones only and misses some. The DNA was the basis for D and trimming; V, J and clone size are from that table. The sample lists more than 90,000 clones; 60% to 85% were seen once.

Material: peripheral blood. The TCR originated in a man aged 70 or older with acute or convalescent COVID-19. The chain joins TRBV19 to TRBJ1-1; D not resolved. The CDR3 protein is CASSMLTSSEAFF. The CDR3 DNA sequence: TGTGCCAGTAGTATGCTGACTTCCTCTGAAGCTTTCTTT.